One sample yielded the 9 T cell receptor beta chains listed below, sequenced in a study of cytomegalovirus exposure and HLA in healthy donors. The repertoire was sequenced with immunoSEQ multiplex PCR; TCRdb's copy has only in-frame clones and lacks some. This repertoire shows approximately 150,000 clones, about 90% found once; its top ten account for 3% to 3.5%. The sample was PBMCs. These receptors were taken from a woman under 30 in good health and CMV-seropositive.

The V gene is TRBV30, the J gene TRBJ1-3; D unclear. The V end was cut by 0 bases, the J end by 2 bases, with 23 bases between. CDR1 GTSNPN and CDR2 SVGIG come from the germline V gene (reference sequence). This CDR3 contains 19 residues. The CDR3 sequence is CAWSVKMGNAFWAGNTIYF. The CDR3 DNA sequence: TGTGCCTGGAGTGTCAAGATGGGCAACGCCTTCTGGGCTGGAAACACCATATATTTT.

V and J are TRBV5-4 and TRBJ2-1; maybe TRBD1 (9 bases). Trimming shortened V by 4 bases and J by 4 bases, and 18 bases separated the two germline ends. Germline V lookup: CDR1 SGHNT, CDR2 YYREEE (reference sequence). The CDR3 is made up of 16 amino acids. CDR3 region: CASSRGGQGEYNEQFF. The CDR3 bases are TGTGCCAGCAGCCGGGGGGGACAGGGAGAATACAATGAGCAGTTCTTC.

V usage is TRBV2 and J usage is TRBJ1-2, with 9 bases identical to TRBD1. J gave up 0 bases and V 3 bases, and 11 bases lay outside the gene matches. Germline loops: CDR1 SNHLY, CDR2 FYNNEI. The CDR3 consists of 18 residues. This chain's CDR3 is CASSEYPLDRGTNYGYTF. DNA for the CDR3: TGTGCCAGCAGTGAGTACCCACTGGACAGGGGAACTAACTATGGCTACACCTTC.

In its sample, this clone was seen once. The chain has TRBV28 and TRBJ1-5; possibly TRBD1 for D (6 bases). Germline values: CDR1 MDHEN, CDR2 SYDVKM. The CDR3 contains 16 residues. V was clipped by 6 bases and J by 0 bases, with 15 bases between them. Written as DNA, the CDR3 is TGTGCCAGCAGCTTAGGGACAAGATATAGCAATCAGCCCCAGCATTTT. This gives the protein CASSLGTRYSNQPQHF.

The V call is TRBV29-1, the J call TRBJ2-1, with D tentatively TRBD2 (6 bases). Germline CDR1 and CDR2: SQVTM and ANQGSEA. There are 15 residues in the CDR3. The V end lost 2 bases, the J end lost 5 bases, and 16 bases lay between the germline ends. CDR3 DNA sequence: TGCAGCGTTGAATGGGGTAGCGGACTCAACAATGAGCAGTTCTTC. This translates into CSVEWGSGLNNEQFF.

The CDR3 DNA sequence: TGTGCCAGCAGTTTATCAGGGTTCCACGAGCAGTACTTC. Translated: CASSLSGFHEQYF. The chain is built from TRBV28 and TRBJ2-7; D may be TRBD1 (5 bases). Trimming pared 1 base from V and 5 bases from J, leaving 9 bases between. The CDR3 runs 13 residues. Germline lookup yields CDR1 MDHEN and CDR2 SYDVKM.

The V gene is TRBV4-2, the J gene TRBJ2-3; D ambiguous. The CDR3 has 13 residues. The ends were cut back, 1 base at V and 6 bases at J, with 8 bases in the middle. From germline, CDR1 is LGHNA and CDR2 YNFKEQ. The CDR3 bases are TGTGCCAGCAGCCAAGCGGTATCGGATACGCAGTATTTT. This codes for CASSQAVSDTQYF.

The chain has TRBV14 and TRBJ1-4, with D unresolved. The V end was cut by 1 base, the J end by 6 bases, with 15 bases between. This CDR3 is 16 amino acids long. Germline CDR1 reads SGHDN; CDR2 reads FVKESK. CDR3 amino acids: CASSQGRGRGYEKLFF. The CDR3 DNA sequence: TGTGCCAGCAGCCAAGGGAGAGGGAGAGGTTATGAAAAACTGTTTTTT. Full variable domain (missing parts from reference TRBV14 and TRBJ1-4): EAGVTQFPSHSVIEKGQTVTLRCDPISGHDNLYWYRRVMGKEIKFLLHFVKESKQDESGMPNNRFLAERTGGTYSTLKVQPAELEDSGVYFCASSQGRGRGYEKLFFGSGTQLSVL.

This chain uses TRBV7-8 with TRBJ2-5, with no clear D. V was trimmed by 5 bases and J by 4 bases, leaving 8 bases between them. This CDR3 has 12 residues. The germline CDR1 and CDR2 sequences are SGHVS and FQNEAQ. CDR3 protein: CASSPQRETQYF. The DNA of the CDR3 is TGTGCCAGCAGCCCTCAGCGAGAGACCCAGTACTTC. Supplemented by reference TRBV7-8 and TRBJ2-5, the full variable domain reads GAGVSQSPRYKVAKRGQDVALRCDPISGHVSLFWYQQALGQGPEFLTYFQNEAQLDKSGLPSDRFFAERPEGSVSTLKIQRTQQEDSAVYLCASSPQRETQYFGPGTRLLVL.